This T cell receptor beta chain was identified in a study of OX40 agonist ivuxolimab in advanced cancers. Study overall: Enrolled patients in dose escalation had cancers that were hepatocellular carcinoma, melanoma, renal cell or head and neck cancer. Three patients showed partial responses: one hepatocellular carcinoma and two cutaneous melanoma cases.

The data were produced by immunoSEQ multiplex PCR, yet TCRdb's version contains in-frame clones alone and is incomplete. The sample includes some 33,000 clones, roughly 74% of them seen just once. Trimming removed 6 bases at V and 1 base at J, with 7 bases between. Germline V lookup: CDR1 MNHEY, CDR2 SVGAGI. This CDR3 is built from 13 residues. Remarks on this clone: Its target is not known.

Study results and limitations: A proportion of nonresponders additionally exhibited low normalized T-cell clonal expansion. With doses of 0.1-3.0 mg/kg, partial responders showed among the lowest clonal expansion.

This receptor was identified in an adult with an advanced solid tumor such as melanoma, head and neck, liver or kidney cancer. The chain has TRBV6-5 and TRBJ1-3; D perhaps matches TRBD1 (6 bases). Sequencing used CD4+ or CD8+ T cells sorted from blood, obtained in a trial of the OX40 agonist ivuxolimab. The CDR3 protein is CASRRGSGNTIYF. CDR3 sequence (DNA): TGTGCCAGCAGGAGGGGGTCTGGAAACACCATATATTTT.